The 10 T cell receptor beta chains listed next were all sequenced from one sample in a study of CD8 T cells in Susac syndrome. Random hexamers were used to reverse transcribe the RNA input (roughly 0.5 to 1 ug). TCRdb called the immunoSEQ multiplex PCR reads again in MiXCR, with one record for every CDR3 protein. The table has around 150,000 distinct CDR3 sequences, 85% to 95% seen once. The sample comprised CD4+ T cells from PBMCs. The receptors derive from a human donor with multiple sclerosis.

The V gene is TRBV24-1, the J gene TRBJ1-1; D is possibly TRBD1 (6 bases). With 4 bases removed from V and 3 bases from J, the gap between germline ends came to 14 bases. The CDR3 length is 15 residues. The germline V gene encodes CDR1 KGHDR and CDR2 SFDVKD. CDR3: CATSEGGHKDTEAFF. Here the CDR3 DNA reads TGTGCCACCAGTGAGGGGGGACACAAGGACACTGAAGCTTTCTTT.

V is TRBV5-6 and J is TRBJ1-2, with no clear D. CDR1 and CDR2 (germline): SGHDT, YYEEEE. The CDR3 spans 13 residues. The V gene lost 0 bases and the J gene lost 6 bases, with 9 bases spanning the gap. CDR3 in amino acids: CASSLVSVDGYTF. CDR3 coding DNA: TGTGCCAGCAGCTTGGTTTCAGTCGATGGCTACACCTTC.

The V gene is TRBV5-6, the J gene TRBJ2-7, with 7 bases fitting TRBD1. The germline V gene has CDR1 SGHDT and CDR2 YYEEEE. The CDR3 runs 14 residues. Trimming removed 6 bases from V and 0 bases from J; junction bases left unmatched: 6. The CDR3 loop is CASISGQFSYEQYF. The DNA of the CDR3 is TGTGCCAGCATTTCGGGACAGTTCTCCTACGAGCAGTACTTC.

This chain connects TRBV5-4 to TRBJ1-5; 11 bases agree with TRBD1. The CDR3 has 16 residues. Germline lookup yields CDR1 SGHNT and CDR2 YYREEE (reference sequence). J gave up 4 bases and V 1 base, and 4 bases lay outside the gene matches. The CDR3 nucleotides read TGTGCCAGCAGCTTGAGGACAGGGGGCGTAAATCAGCCCCAGCATTTT. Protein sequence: CASSLRTGGVNQPQHF. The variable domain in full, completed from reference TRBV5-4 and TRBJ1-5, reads ETGVTQSPTHLIKTRGQQVTLRCSSQSGHNTVSWYQQALGQGPQFIFQYYREEENGRGNFPPRFSGLQFPNYSSELNVNALELDDSALYLCASSLRTGGVNQPQHFGDGTRLSIL.

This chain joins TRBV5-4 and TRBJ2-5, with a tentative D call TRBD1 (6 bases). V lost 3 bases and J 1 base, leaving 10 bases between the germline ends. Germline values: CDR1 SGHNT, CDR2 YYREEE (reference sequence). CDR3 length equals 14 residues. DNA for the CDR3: TGTGCCAGCAGCTCCCCGGACAGCCAAGAGACCCAGTACTTC. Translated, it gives CASSSPDSQETQYF.

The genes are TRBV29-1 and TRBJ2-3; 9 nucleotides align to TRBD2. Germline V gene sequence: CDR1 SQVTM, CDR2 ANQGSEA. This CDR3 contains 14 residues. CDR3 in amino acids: CTRKYAGGPDTQYF. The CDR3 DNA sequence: TGCACCAGAAAGTATGCGGGAGGGCCCGATACGCAGTATTTT.

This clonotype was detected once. This CDR3 reads CASSWMTSTEAFF. The CDR3 nucleotides are TGTGCCAGCAGTTGGATGACAAGCACTGAAGCTTTCTTT. This chain connects TRBV12-3 or TRBV12-4 to TRBJ1-1; unclear D gene. V shed 4 bases and J shed 4 bases, with 10 bases lying between them. CDR3 length equals 13 residues.

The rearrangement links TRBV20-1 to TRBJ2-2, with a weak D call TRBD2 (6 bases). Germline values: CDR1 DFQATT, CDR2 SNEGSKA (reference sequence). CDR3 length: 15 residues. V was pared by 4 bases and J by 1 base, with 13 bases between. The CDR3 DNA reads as TGCAGTGCTACGGGCGGGGACCGGAACACCGGGGAGCTGTTTTTT. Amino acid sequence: CSATGGDRNTGELFF.

CDR3 in DNA: TGTGCCAGCTCACCACTCGGGGCAAACAGGGCGCAACAAGAAAAACTGTTTTTT. Translated, it gives CASSPLGANRAQQEKLFF. V is TRBV18 and J is TRBJ1-4; maybe TRBD1 (6 bases). CDR3 length: 18 amino acids. The ends were cut back, 1 base at V and 8 bases at J, with 23 bases in the middle. Per germline, CDR1 KGHSH and CDR2 LQKENI.

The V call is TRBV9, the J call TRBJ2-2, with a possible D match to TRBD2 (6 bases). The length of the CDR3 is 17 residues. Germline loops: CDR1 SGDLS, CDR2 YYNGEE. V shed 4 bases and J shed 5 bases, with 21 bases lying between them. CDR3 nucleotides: TGTGCCAGCAGCCCGCAATACTCGACTAGGAGGACCGGGGAGCTGTTTTTT. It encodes CASSPQYSTRRTGELFF.